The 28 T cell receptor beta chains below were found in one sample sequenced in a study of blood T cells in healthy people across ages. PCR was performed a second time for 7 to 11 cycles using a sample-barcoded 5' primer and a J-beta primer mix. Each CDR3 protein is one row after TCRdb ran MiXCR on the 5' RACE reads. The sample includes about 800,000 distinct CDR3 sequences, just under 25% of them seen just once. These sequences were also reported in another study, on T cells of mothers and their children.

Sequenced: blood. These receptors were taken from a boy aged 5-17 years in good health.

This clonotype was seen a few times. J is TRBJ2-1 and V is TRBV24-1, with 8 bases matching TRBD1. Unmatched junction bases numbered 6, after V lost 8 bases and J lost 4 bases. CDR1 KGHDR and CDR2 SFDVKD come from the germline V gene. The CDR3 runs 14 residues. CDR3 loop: CATKATGGYNEQFF. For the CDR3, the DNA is TGTGCCACCAAAGCCACAGGGGGGTACAATGAGCAGTTCTTC.

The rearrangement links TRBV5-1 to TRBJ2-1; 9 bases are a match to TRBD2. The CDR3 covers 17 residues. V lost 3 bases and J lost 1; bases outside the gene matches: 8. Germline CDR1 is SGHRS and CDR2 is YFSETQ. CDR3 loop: CASSSAGGAVSYNEQFF. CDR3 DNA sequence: TGCGCCAGCAGCTCGGCGGGAGGGGCTGTATCCTACAATGAGCAGTTCTTC.

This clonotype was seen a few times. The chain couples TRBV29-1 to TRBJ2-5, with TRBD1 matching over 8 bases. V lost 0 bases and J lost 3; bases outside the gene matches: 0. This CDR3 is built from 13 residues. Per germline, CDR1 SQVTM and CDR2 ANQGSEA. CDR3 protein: CSVEETGEETQYF. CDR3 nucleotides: TGCAGCGTTGAAGAGACAGGGGAAGAGACCCAGTACTTC.

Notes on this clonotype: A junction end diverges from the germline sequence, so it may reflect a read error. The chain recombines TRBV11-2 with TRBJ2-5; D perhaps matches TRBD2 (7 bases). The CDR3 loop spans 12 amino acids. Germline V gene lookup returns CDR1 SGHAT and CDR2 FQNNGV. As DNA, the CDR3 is TGTGCCAGCAGCCCCGGCGGGGGCGCCCCAAGCTTC. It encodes CASSPGGGAPSF.

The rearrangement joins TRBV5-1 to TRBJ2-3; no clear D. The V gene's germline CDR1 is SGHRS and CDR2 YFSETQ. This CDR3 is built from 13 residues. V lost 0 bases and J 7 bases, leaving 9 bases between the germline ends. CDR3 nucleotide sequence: TGCGCCAGCAGCTTGGGGGCAGAGAATACGCAGTATTTT. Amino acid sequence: CASSLGAENTQYF.

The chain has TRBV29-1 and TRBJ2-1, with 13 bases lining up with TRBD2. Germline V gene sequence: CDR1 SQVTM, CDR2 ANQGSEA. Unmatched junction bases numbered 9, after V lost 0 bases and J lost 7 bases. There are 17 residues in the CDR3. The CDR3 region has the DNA TGCAGCGTTGAAGATCGCCGGACTAGCGGGAGATATAATGAGCAGTTCTTC. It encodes CSVEDRRTSGRYNEQFF.

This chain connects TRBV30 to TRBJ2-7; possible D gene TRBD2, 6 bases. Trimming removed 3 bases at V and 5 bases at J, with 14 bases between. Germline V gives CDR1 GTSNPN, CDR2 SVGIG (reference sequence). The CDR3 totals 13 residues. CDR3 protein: CAWSVAGNHEQYF. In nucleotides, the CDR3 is TGTGCCTGGAGCGTCGCGGGGAACCACGAGCAGTACTTC.

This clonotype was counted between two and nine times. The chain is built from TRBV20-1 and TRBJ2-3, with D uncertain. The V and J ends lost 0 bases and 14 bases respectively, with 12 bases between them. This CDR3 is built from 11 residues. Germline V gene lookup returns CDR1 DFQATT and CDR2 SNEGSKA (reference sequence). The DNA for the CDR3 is TGCAGTGCTAGAGATCTACCGAGTTCGTATTTT. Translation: CSARDLPSSYF.

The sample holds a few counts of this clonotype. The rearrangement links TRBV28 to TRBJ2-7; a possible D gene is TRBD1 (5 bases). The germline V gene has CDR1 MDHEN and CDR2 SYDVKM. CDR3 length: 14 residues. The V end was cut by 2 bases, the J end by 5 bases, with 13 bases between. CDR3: CASSLVAGRHEQYF. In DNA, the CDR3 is TGTGCCAGCAGTTTAGTGGCAGGGCGCCACGAGCAGTACTTC.

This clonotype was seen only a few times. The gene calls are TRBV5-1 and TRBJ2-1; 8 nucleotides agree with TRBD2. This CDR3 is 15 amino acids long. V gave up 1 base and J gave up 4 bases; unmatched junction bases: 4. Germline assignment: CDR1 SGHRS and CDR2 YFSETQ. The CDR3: CASSLTRGDYNEQFF. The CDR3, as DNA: TGCGCCAGCAGCTTGACGCGGGGGGATTACAATGAGCAGTTCTTC.

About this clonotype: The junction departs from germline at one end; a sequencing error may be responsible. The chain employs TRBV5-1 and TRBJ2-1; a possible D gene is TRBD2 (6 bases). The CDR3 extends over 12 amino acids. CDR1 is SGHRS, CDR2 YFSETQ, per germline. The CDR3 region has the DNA TGCGCCAGCGAGGGCGGGAAGTATGAGCAGTCCTTC. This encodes CASEGGKYEQSF. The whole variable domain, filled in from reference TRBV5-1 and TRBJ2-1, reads KAGVTQTPRYLIKTRGQQVTLSCSPISGHRSVSWYQQTPGQGLQFLFEYFSETQRNKGNFPGRFSGRQFSNSRSEMNVSTLELGDSALYLCASEGGKYEQSFGPGTRLTVL.

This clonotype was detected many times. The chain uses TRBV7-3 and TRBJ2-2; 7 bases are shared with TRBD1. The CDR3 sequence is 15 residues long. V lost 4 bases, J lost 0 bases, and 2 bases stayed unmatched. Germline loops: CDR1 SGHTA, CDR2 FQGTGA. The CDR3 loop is CASSSGQTNTGELFF. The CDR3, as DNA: TGTGCCAGCAGCTCGGGACAGACGAACACCGGGGAGCTGTTTTTT.

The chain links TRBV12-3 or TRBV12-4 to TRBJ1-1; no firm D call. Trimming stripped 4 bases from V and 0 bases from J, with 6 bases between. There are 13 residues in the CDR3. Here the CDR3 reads CASSWSVNTEAFF. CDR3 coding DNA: TGTGCCAGCAGTTGGTCAGTGAACACTGAAGCTTTCTTT.

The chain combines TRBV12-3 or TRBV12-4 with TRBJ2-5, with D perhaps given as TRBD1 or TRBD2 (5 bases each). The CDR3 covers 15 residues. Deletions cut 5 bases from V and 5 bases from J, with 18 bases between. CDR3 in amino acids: CASSAPGQGRETQYF. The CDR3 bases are TGTGCCAGCAGTGCCCCAGGGCAGGGACGGGAGACCCAGTACTTC.

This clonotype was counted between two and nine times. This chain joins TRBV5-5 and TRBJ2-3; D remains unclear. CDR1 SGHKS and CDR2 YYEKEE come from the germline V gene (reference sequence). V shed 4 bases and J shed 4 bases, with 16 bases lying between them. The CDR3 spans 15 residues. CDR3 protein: CASSQPMWGSDTQYF. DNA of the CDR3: TGTGCCAGCAGCCAACCGATGTGGGGTTCAGATACGCAGTATTTT. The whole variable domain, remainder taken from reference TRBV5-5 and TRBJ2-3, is DAGVTQSPTHLIKTRGQQVTLRCSPISGHKSVSWYQQVLGQGPQFIFQYYEKEERGRGNFPDRFSARQFPNYSSELNVNALLLGDSALYLCASSQPMWGSDTQYFGPGTRLTVL.

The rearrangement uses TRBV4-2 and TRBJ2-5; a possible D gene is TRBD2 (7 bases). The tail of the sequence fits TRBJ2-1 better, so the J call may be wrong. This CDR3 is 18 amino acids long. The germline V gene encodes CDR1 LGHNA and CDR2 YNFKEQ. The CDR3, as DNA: TGTGCCAGCAGCCAAGATCTGGGTAGGGGGGGCGACTACAATGAGCAGTTCTTC. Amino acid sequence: CASSQDLGRGGDYNEQFF.

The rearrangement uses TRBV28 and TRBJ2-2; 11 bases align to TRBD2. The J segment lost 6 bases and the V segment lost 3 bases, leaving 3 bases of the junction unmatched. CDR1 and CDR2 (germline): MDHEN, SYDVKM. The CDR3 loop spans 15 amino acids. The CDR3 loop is CASSFLAGGPGELFF. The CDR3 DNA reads TGTGCCAGCAGTTTTCTAGCGGGAGGCCCCGGGGAGCTGTTTTTT. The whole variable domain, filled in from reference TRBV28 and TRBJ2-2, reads DVKVTQSSRYLVKRTGEKVFLECVQDMDHENMFWYRQDPGLGLRLIYFSYDVKMKEKGDIPEGYSVSREKKERFSLILESASTNQTSMYLCASSFLAGGPGELFFGEGSRLTVL.

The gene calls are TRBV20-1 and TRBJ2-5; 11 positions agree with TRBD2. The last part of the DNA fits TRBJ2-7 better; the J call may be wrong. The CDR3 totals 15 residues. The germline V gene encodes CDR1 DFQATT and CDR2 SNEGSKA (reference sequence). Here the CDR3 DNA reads TGCAGTGCTATGGGGGGTAGCGGGGGGGCCTACGAGCAGTACTTC. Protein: CSAMGGSGGAYEQYF.

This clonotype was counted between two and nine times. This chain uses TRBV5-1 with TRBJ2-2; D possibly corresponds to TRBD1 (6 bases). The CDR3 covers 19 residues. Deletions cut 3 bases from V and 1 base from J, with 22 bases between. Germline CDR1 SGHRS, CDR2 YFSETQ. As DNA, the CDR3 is TGCGCCAGCAGCTCCATTGACTGGGAACCCAGGGGGAACACCGGGGAGCTGTTTTTT. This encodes CASSSIDWEPRGNTGELFF.

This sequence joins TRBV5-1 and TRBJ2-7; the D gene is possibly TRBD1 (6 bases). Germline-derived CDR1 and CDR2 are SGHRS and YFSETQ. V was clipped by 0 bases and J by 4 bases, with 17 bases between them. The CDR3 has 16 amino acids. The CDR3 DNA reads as TGCGCCAGCAGCTTGGCTACGACAGGTGAACCTTACGAGCAGTACTTC. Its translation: CASSLATTGEPYEQYF.

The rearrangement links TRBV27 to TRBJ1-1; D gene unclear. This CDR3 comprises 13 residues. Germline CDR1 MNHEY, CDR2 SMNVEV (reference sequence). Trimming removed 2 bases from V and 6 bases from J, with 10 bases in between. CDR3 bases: TGTGCCAGCAGTTTACGGGTTTTCGCTGAAGCTTTCTTT. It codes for CASSLRVFAEAFF.

CDR3 bases: TGTGCCAGTAGTATTACTAGCGGCTCCTACGAGCAGTACTTC. Translated, it gives CASSITSGSYEQYF. This chain uses TRBV19 with TRBJ2-7; 8 nucleotides align to TRBD2. V lost 3 bases to trimming and J lost 0 bases; unmatched junction nucleotides: 1. Germline CDR1 is LNHDA and CDR2 is SQIVND (reference sequence). The CDR3 has 14 amino acids.

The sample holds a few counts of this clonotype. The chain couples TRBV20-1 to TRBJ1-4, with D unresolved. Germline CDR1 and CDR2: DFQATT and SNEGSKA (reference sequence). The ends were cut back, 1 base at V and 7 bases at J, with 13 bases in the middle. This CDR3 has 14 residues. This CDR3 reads CSARGPGRSEKLFF. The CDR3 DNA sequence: TGCAGTGCTAGAGGTCCGGGGAGGAGTGAAAAACTGTTTTTT.

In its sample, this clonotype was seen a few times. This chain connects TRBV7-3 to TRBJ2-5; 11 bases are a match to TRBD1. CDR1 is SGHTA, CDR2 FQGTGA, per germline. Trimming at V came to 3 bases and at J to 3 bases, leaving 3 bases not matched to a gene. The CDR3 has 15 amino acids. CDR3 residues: CASSFLGQGEETQYF. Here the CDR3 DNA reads TGTGCCAGCAGCTTTCTGGGACAGGGGGAAGAGACCCAGTACTTC.

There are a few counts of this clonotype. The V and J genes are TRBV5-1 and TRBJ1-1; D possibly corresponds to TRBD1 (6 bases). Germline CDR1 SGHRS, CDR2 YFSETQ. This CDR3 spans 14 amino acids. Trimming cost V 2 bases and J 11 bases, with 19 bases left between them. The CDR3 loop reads CASSFEGRGAAAFF. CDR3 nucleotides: TGCGCCAGCAGCTTCGAGGGACGGGGGGCGGCGGCTTTCTTT.

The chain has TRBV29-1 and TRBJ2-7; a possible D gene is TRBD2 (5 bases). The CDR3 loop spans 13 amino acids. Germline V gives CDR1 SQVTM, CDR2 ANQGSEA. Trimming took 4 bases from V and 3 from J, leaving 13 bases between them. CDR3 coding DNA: TGCAGCGTTGTCCGAACAGAGGGCTACGAGCAGTACTTC. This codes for CSVVRTEGYEQYF.

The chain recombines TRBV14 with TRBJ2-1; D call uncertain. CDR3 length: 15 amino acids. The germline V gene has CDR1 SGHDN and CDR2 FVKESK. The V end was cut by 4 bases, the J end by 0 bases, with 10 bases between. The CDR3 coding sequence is TGTGCCAGCAGCCGGGATCGTTTCTCCTACAATGAGCAGTTCTTC. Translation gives CASSRDRFSYNEQFF.

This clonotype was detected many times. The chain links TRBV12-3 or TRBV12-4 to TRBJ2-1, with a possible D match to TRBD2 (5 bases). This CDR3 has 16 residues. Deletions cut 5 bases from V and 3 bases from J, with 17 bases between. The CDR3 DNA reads TGTGCCAGCAGTCCCACCCTAAGCGGAATCTACAATGAGCAGTTCTTC. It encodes CASSPTLSGIYNEQFF.